This T cell receptor (beta chain) was sequenced during a study of shared clonotypes between healthy human individuals. The CDR3 runs 16 residues. V lost 0 bases, J lost 4 bases, and 16 bases lay in between. The germline V gene encodes CDR1 GTSNPN and CDR2 SVGIG (reference sequence). A remark on this clone: Its target is not known.

Clones were read by immunoSEQ multiplex PCR, and TCRdb kept only the in-frame ones, dropping some. This table holds approximately 640,000 clones, around 72% found once. Division of CD4+ cells produced a CD45RA+ naive subset and a CD45RA-negative memory subset. Study observations and caveats: Around 5% of naive CD4 clonotypes were shared across a handful of donors. Relative to clonotypes present in all four donors, those not shared had lower generation probabilities.

The sequenced sample was memory CD4+ T cells sorted from blood. The subset denotes: CD45RA-negative fraction. V and J are TRBV30 and TRBJ1-5; D may be TRBD1 (5 bases). This clonotype was obtained from a woman aged 30 to 39 in good health. CDR3 nucleotide sequence: TGTGCCTGGAGTGTAGCGGGGCAGGTAGTTAATCAGCCCCAGCATTTT. Translation: CAWSVAGQVVNQPQHF.